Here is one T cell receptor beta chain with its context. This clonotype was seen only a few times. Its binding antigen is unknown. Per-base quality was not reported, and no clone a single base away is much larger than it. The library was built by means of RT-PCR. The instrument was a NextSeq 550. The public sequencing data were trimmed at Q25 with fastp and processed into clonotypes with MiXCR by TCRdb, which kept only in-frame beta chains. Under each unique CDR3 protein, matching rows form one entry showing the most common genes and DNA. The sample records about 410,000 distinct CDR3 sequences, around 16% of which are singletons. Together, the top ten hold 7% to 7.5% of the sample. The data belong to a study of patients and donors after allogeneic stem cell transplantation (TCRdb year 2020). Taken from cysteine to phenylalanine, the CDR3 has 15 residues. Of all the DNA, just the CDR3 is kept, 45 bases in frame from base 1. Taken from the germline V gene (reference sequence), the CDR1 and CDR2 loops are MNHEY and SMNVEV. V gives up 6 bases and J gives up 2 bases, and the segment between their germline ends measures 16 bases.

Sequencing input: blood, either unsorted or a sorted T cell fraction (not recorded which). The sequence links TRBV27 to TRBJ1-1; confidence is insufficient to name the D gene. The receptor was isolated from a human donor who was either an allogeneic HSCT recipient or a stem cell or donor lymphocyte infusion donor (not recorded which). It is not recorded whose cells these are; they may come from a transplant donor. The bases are TGTGCCAGCAGCTGGACGGGCAGCCTTAACACTGAAGCTTTCTTT. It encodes CASSWTGSLNTEAFF.